The 13 T cell receptor beta chains below come from one sample, sequenced in a study of blood T cell repertoires in COVID-19. Libraries were prepared by immunoSEQ multiplex PCR; TCRdb keeps only in-frame clonotypes and omits some of them. The sample gives some 260,000 clones, approximately 90% of which show up once; under 4% is in the top ten. The sequencing input was peripheral blood. Source of these receptors: a man between 18 and 29 years old with active or convalescent COVID-19.

The V and J genes are TRBV10-2 and TRBJ1-5, with TRBD1 matching 7 bases. Trimming removed 7 bases from V and 0 bases from J; junction bases left unmatched: 6. The CDR3 contains 15 residues. The germline gives CDR1 WSHSY, CDR2 SAAADI. Written as DNA, the CDR3 is TGCGCCAGCACCGGGGACAGCCATAGCAATCAGCCCCAGCATTTT. This encodes CASTGDSHSNQPQHF.

This chain connects TRBV5-6 to TRBJ2-5, with 8 nucleotides matching TRBD2. V shed 4 bases, J shed 1 base, and the junction held 3 bases outside the gene matches. The CDR3 totals 14 residues. From germline, CDR1 is SGHDT and CDR2 YYEEEE. The CDR3 region is CASSILAVQETQYF. The CDR3 DNA follows: TGTGCCAGCAGCATACTAGCGGTCCAAGAGACCCAGTACTTC.

This clone is a singleton in its sample. The chain couples TRBV2 to TRBJ1-3, with a tentative D call TRBD1 (5 bases). Germline V gene data show CDR1 as SNHLY and CDR2 as FYNNEI. CDR3 length equals 13 residues. The V end lost 2 bases, the J end lost 11 bases, and 13 bases lay between the germline ends. The CDR3 loop reads CASSERQRGAIYF. CDR3 DNA sequence: TGTGCCAGCAGTGAAAGGCAACGGGGGGCCATATATTTT.

CDR3 nucleotides: TGTGCCAGCAGACTAGCAATGGGTGAGCAGTTCTTC. This encodes CASRLAMGEQFF. This chain connects TRBV19 to TRBJ2-1; TRBD2 aligns across 7 bases. Germline V gene sequence: CDR1 LNHDA, CDR2 SQIVND (reference sequence). This CDR3 has 12 amino acids. J was trimmed by 9 bases and V by 9 bases; bases with no gene match: 8. Complete variable domain (other parts from reference TRBV19 and TRBJ2-1): DGGITQSPKYLFRKEGQNVTLSCEQNLNHDAMYWYRQDPGQGLRLIYYSQIVNDFQKGDIAEGYSVSREKKESFPLTVTSAQKNPTAFYLCASRLAMGEQFFGPGTRLTVL.

The chain recombines TRBV9 with TRBJ1-4, with D tentatively TRBD1 (5 bases). Germline CDR1 is SGDLS and CDR2 is YYNGEE. This CDR3 contains 15 residues. With 3 bases removed from V and 0 bases from J, the gap between germline ends came to 9 bases. The CDR3 region is CASSATGATNEKLFF. The CDR3 DNA reads TGTGCCAGCAGCGCAACAGGCGCAACTAATGAAAAACTGTTTTTT.

The V and J genes are TRBV27 and TRBJ2-4, with 13 bases aligning to TRBD2. V gave up 5 bases and J gave up 3 bases; unmatched junction bases: 4. Germline CDR1 reads MNHEY; CDR2 reads SMNVEV (reference sequence). The CDR3 covers 16 residues. This CDR3 is CASSPLAGGLKNIQYF. DNA of the CDR3: TGTGCCAGCAGTCCACTAGCGGGAGGGCTCAAAAACATTCAGTACTTC.

This clone is a singleton in its sample. The chain recombines TRBV28 with TRBJ1-6; the D is unclear. The V gene lost 6 bases and the J gene lost 3 bases, with 6 bases spanning the gap. The CDR3 totals 13 residues. Germline-derived CDR1 and CDR2 are MDHEN and SYDVKM. The CDR3 DNA is TGTGCCAGCAGACAGTACTATAATTCACCCCTCCACTTT. It encodes CASRQYYNSPLHF.

The chain employs TRBV23-1 and TRBJ1-1, with a tentative D call TRBD1 (6 bases). TRBV23-1 is sorted into the ORF group, with uncertain function. V shed 2 bases and J shed 1 base, with 11 bases lying between them. This CDR3 has 15 residues. CDR3 residues: CASSQTGQKNTEAFF. The DNA for the CDR3 is TGCGCCAGCAGTCAAACCGGACAGAAGAACACTGAAGCTTTCTTT.

V usage is TRBV9 and J usage is TRBJ1-5; D remains unclear. The CDR3 totals 15 residues. Looked up from germline, CDR1 is SGDLS and CDR2 is YYNGEE. Between the trimmed V and J ends, which lost 1 base and 0 bases, there was a span of 8 bases. The CDR3 loop reads CASSVTESSNQPQHF. The CDR3 DNA follows: TGTGCCAGCAGCGTAACGGAGAGTAGCAATCAGCCCCAGCATTTT.

The CDR3 sequence: CASSPDRGRDYNEQFF. CDR3 sequence (DNA): TGTGCCAGCAGCCCGGACAGGGGACGGGATTACAATGAGCAGTTCTTC. This chain uses TRBV7-6 with TRBJ2-1; the match to TRBD1 covers 9 bases. In germline, CDR1 is SGHVS, CDR2 FNYEAQ. There are 16 residues in the CDR3. J lost 4 bases, V lost 5 bases, and 9 bases had no gene match.

This clone was detected only a few times. This chain links TRBV18 with TRBJ1-1; the match to TRBD1 covers 8 bases. The CDR3 has 15 amino acids. The germline CDR1 and CDR2 sequences are KGHSH and LQKENI. V lost 5 bases, J lost 3 bases, and 8 bases stayed unmatched. The CDR3 coding sequence is TGTGCCAGCTCAGCAGAGCAGGGGGCTGACACTGAAGCTTTCTTT. Amino acid sequence: CASSAEQGADTEAFF.

This chain uses TRBV15 with TRBJ1-1; no clear D. This CDR3 is 15 amino acids long. Trimming removed 0 bases from V and 6 bases from J, with 14 bases in between. Germline V gene lookup returns CDR1 LNHNV and CDR2 YYDKDF (reference sequence). The chain's CDR3 is CATSRDRFGGAEAFF. For the CDR3, the DNA is TGTGCCACCAGCAGAGATCGGTTCGGCGGGGCTGAAGCTTTCTTT.

The rearrangement uses TRBV7-2 and TRBJ2-1; 9 bases map to TRBD2. CDR1 is SGHTA and CDR2 is FQGNSA in the germline V gene. The V segment lost 1 base and the J segment 8 bases; nucleotides outside the gene matches: 9. CDR3 length equals 16 residues. The CDR3 here is CASSLVGLAGRDEQFF. The CDR3 bases are TGTGCCAGCAGCTTAGTAGGGCTAGCGGGAAGGGATGAGCAGTTCTTC.